This T cell receptor (beta chain) is drawn from a study of T cell repertoires in cytomegalovirus infection. Overall study results and limits: Based on cumulative public TCR beta family frequency, carriers of CMV plus the relevant HLA were identified.

TCRdb ran MiXCR on the reads and lists one entry per CDR3 protein. This table has 310,000 or so distinct CDR3 sequences, roughly a sixth appearing once. For this clonotype: Antigen: not known. The DNA is omitted, as the CDR3 cannot be located on it reliably, and the CDR3 follows TCRdb's listing.

The CDR3 sequence runs 16 residues, both termini included. Input material: PBMCs. This clonotype was sampled from a human donor in good health (CMV status not recorded). Some clones in this sample may be carry-over from other donors' samples. The chain combines TRBV12-3 or TRBV12-4 with TRBJ2-2; the listed D gene, TRBD1, was not tested against the DNA. Here the CDR3 reads CASSFGSGGSPGELFF.